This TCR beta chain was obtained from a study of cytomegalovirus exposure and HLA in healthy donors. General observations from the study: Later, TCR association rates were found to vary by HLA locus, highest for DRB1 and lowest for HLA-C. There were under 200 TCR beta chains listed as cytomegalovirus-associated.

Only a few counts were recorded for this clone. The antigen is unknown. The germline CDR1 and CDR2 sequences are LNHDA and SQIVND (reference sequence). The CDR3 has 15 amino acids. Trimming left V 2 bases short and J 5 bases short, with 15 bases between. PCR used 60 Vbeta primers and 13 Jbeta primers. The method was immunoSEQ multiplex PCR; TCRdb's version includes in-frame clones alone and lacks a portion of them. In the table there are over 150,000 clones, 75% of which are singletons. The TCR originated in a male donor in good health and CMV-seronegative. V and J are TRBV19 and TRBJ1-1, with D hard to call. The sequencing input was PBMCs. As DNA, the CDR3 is TGTGCCAGTAGTATAATCGATTACTCTAGGACTGAAGCTTTCTTT. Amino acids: CASSIIDYSRTEAFF.